Below are 14 T cell receptor beta chains sequenced from a single sample in a study of technical replicates of blood from a few donors. Profiling relied on immunoSEQ multiplex PCR, and the TCRdb table lists in-frame clones only, not all of them. The data show 84,000 or so clones, about 97% seen once. The sequenced sample consisted of T cells isolated from PBMCs. The receptors come from a human donor in good health.

CDR3: CAWSVLAGGGNSPLHF. DNA of the CDR3: TGTGCCTGGAGTGTCCTGGCAGGGGGTGGTAATTCACCCCTCCACTTT. The chain links TRBV30 to TRBJ1-6; 7 nucleotides match TRBD1. CDR1 and CDR2 (germline): GTSNPN, SVGIG (reference sequence). There are 16 residues in the CDR3. V shed 0 bases and J 6 bases; nucleotides not matched to a gene: 8.

This clone occurred once. The chain links TRBV10-1 to TRBJ2-7; possible D gene TRBD2, 6 bases. Per germline, CDR1 WNHNN and CDR2 SYGVQD (reference sequence). This CDR3 has 12 amino acids. V was trimmed by 6 bases and J by 4 bases, leaving 10 bases between them. CDR3 sequence: CASSGSSYEQYF. DNA for the CDR3: TGCGCCAGCAGCGGGAGTTCTTACGAGCAGTACTTC.

The chain links TRBV15 to TRBJ2-1; 9 nucleotides match TRBD1. V trimming: 0 bases; J trimming: 7 bases; junction bases outside the gene matches: 10. Per the germline V gene, CDR1 is LNHNV and CDR2 is YYDKDF (reference sequence). This CDR3 comprises 17 residues. Here the CDR3 reads CATSREFAGTGNNEQFF. CDR3 in DNA: TGTGCCACCAGCAGAGAATTCGCCGGGACAGGGAATAATGAGCAGTTCTTC.

The V call is TRBV27, the J call TRBJ2-7; no clear D. Germline V gene data show CDR1 as MNHEY and CDR2 as SMNVEV (reference sequence). The CDR3 is 12 residues long. The germline V and J ends were trimmed by 4 bases and 0 bases, with 4 bases remaining between them. The CDR3 spells CASSSSSYEQYF. CDR3 sequence (DNA): TGTGCCAGCAGTTCCAGCTCCTACGAGCAGTACTTC.

J is TRBJ2-5 and V is TRBV2; TRBD1 matches at 7 bases. The germline CDR1 and CDR2 sequences are SNHLY and FYNNEI. The CDR3 is made up of 12 amino acids. V was pared by 9 bases and J by 5 bases, with 6 bases of the junction left unmatched. Here the CDR3 DNA reads TGTGCCAGTCGACAGGGTCGCGAGACCCAGTACTTC. Amino acids: CASRQGRETQYF.

The V gene is TRBV10-2, the J gene TRBJ2-1; the D gene is possibly TRBD2 (5 bases). The CDR3 loop spans 14 amino acids. V gave up 8 bases and J gave up 0 bases, with 11 bases separating them. Germline V gene sequence: CDR1 WSHSY, CDR2 SAAADI. CDR3 coding DNA: TGCGCCAGCGGAAGCGGTCCCTCCTACAATGAGCAGTTCTTC. It yields the protein CASGSGPSYNEQFF.

This chain connects TRBV5-1 to TRBJ1-5; weak D call: TRBD1 (5 bases). The V end lost 4 bases, the J end lost 6 bases, and 14 bases lay between the germline ends. Germline V CDR1 and CDR2: SGHRS, YFSETQ. The length of the CDR3 is 14 residues. DNA of the CDR3: TGCGCCAGCAGCCTCGGGGGATTGGGTCAGCCCCAGCATTTT. Translated: CASSLGGLGQPQHF.

The chain combines TRBV6-5 with TRBJ2-7; a weak D match, TRBD2 (6 bases). The CDR3 has 11 residues. Germline V gene data show CDR1 as MNHEY and CDR2 as SVGAGI. CDR3 region: CATGSIYEQYF. CDR3 bases: TGTGCAACCGGGAGTATATACGAGCAGTACTTC.

CDR3 in DNA: TGTGCCAGTAGTATACAGGGGGTGGAGCCCCAGCATTTT. It yields the protein CASSIQGVEPQHF. The genes are TRBV19 and TRBJ1-5, with TRBD1 matching 7 bases. V dropped 2 bases and J dropped 8; count of bases not matched to a gene: 3. Germline CDR1 and CDR2: LNHDA and SQIVND (reference sequence). This CDR3 is built from 13 residues. The entire variable domain, with the rest obtained from reference TRBV19 and TRBJ1-5, is as follows: DGGITQSPKYLFRKEGQNVTLSCEQNLNHDAMYWYRQDPGQGLRLIYYSQIVNDFQKGDIAEGYSVSREKKESFPLTVTSAQKNPTAFYLCASSIQGVEPQHFGDGTRLSIL.

The genes are TRBV7-8 and TRBJ1-2; possibly TRBD1 for D (6 bases). V dropped 4 bases and J dropped 4 bases, with 16 bases sitting between them. The CDR3 contains 15 residues. Per the germline V gene, CDR1 is SGHVS and CDR2 is FQNEAQ. The CDR3 DNA reads as TGTGCCAGCAGCTCGATTGGGCAGGGGACCTATGGCTACACCTTC. This gives the protein CASSSIGQGTYGYTF.

The chain combines TRBV19 with TRBJ2-2; 9 bases map to TRBD1. The CDR3 consists of 17 residues. J was trimmed by 5 bases and V by 0 bases; bases with no gene match: 7. Germline V gives CDR1 LNHDA, CDR2 SQIVND (reference sequence). The CDR3 DNA reads TGTGCCAGTAGTATAGATAGAGGGACAGGGCGAACCGGGGAGCTGTTTTTT. This sequence encodes CASSIDRGTGRTGELFF.

In regard to this clone: This sample also contains other DNA sequences that code for the same CDR3. This chain joins TRBV6-1 and TRBJ2-1; weak D call: TRBD2 (5 bases). Trimming stripped 3 bases from V and 3 bases from J, with 12 bases between. The germline V gene encodes CDR1 MNHNS and CDR2 SASEGT. CDR3 length equals 15 residues. DNA of the CDR3: TGTGCCAGCAGTGATCTGGGCGGAGGCTACAATGAGCAGTTCTTC. Amino acids: CASSDLGGGYNEQFF.

The V call is TRBV5-4, the J call TRBJ2-7, with a tentative D call TRBD2 (5 bases). The CDR3 is 14 residues long. Germline assignment: CDR1 SGHNT and CDR2 YYREEE (reference sequence). The V end lost 4 bases, the J end lost 1 base, and 12 bases lay between the germline ends. The CDR3 protein is CASSPGGQSYEQYF. CDR3 nucleotides: TGTGCCAGCAGCCCCGGCGGGCAGTCCTACGAGCAGTACTTC. The complete variable domain, with remaining parts taken from reference TRBV5-4 and TRBJ2-7, reads ETGVTQSPTHLIKTRGQQVTLRCSSQSGHNTVSWYQQALGQGPQFIFQYYREEENGRGNFPPRFSGLQFPNYSSELNVNALELDDSALYLCASSPGGQSYEQYFGPGTRLTVT.

The gene calls are TRBV4-1 and TRBJ1-1, with unresolved D. The CDR3 extends over 14 amino acids. Trimming took 0 bases from V and 1 from J, leaving 6 bases between them. Germline lookup yields CDR1 MGHRA and CDR2 YSYEKL. In DNA, the CDR3 is TGCGCCAGCAGCCAAGAGAGTCAGAACACTGAAGCTTTCTTT. This translates into CASSQESQNTEAFF.